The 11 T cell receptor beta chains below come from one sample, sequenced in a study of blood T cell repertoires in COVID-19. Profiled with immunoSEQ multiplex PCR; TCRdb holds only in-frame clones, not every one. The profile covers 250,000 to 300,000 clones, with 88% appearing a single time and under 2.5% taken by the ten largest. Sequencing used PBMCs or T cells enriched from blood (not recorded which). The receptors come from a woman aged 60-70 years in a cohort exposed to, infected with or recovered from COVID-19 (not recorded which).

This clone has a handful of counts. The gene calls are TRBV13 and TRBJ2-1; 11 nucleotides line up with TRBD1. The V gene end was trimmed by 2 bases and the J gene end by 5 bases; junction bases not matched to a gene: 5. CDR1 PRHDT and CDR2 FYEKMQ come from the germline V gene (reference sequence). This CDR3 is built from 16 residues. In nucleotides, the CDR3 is TGTGCCAGCAGCTTAAGGGACAGGGGGATCGACAATGAGCAGTTCTTC. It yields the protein CASSLRDRGIDNEQFF.

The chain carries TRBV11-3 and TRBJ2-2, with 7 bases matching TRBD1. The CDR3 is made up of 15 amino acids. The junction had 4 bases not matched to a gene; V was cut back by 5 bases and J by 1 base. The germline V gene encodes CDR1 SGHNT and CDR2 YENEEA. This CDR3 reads CASSPGQKNTGELFF. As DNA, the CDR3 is TGTGCCAGCAGCCCGGGACAGAAGAACACCGGGGAGCTGTTTTTT.

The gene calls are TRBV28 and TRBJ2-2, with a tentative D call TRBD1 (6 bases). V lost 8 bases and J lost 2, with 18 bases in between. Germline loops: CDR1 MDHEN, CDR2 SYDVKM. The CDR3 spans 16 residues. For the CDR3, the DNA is TGTGCCAGCCGGCCAGGGGATAAGTTAAACACCGGGGAGCTGTTTTTT. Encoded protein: CASRPGDKLNTGELFF.

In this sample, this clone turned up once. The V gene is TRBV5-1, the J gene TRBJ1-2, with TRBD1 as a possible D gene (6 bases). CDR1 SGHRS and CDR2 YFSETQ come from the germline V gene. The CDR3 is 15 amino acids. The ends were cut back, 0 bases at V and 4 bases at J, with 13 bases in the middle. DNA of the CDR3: TGCGCCAGCAGCTTGGCGCGGACAGACCCCTATGGCTACACCTTC. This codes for CASSLARTDPYGYTF.

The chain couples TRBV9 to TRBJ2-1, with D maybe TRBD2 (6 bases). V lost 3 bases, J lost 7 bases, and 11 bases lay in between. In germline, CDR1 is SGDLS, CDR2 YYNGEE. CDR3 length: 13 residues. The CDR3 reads CASSALDYNEQFF. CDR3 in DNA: TGTGCCAGCAGCGCCTTGGACTATAATGAGCAGTTCTTC.

CDR3 DNA sequence: TGCAGTGCTAGTTCCAGGGCCGACTGGACTGAGCAGTTCTTC. Translation: CSASSRADWTEQFF. The J gene is TRBJ2-1, the V gene TRBV20-1, with a possible D match to TRBD1 (5 bases). Germline V lookup: CDR1 DFQATT, CDR2 SNEGSKA (reference sequence). This CDR3 has 14 residues. Trimming left V 3 bases short and J 9 bases short, with 18 bases between.

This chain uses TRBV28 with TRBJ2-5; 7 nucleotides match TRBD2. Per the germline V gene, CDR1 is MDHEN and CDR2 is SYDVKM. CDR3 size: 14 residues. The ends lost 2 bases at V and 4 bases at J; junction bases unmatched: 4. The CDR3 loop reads CASSLAGDSETQYF. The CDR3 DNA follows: TGTGCCAGCAGTTTAGCGGGAGACTCAGAGACCCAGTACTTC.

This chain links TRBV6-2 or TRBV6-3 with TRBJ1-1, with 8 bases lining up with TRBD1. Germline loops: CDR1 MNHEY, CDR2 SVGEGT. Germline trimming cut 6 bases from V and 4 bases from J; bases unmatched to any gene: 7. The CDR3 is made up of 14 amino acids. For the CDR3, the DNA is TGTGCCAGCAGCAAACAGGGGGAAGGCACTGAAGCTTTCTTT. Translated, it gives CASSKQGEGTEAFF.

In nucleotides, the CDR3 is TGTGCCAGCAGTGGGACAGCGAACACTGAAGCTTTCTTT. It yields the protein CASSGTANTEAFF. This sequence joins TRBV2 and TRBJ1-1, with a possible D match to TRBD1 (6 bases). The V gene lost 4 bases and the J gene lost 1 base, with 7 bases spanning the gap. The CDR3 extends over 13 amino acids. The germline V gene encodes CDR1 SNHLY and CDR2 FYNNEI. The whole variable domain, remainder taken from reference TRBV2 and TRBJ1-1, is EPEVTQTPSHQVTQMGQEVILRCVPISNHLYFYWYRQILGQKVEFLVSFYNNEISEKSEIFDDQFSVERPDGSNFTLKIRSTKLEDSAMYFCASSGTANTEAFFGQGTRLTVV.

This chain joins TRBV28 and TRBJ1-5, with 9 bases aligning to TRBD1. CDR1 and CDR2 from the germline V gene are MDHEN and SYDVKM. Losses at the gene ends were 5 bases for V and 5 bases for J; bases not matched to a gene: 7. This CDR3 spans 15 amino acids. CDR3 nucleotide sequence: TGTGCCAGCAGTGGTCCGGACAGGGGAGATCAGCCCCAGCATTTT. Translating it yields CASSGPDRGDQPQHF.

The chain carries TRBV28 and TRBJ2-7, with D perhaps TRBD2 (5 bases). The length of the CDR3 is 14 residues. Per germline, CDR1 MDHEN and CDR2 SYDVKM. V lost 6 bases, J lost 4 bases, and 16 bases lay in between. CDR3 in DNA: TGTGCCAGCAGCCGGGCCCTAAGGGAGTACGAGCAGTACTTC. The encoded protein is CASSRALREYEQYF.